The T cell receptor (beta chain) described here comes from a study of blood T cell repertoires in COVID-19. Looked up from germline, CDR1 is LNHDA and CDR2 is SQIVND (reference sequence). The CDR3 length is 13 residues. V was pared by 5 bases and J by 3 bases, with 11 bases between. The method was immunoSEQ multiplex PCR; TCRdb's version includes in-frame clones alone and lacks a portion of them. The sample yields approximately 200,000 clones, about 88% seen once. Sequencing was carried out using peripheral blood. This chain connects TRBV19 to TRBJ2-7, with a possible D match to TRBD2 (5 bases). This TCR derives from a man aged 25-40 years with acute or convalescent COVID-19. CDR3 in amino acids: CASSYGVFYEQYF. The DNA of the CDR3 is TGTGCCAGTAGTTACGGGGTCTTCTACGAGCAGTACTTC. The entire variable domain, with the rest obtained from reference TRBV19 and TRBJ2-7, is as follows: DGGITQSPKYLFRKEGQNVTLSCEQNLNHDAMYWYRQDPGQGLRLIYYSQIVNDFQKGDIAEGYSVSREKKESFPLTVTSAQKNPTAFYLCASSYGVFYEQYFGPGTRLTVT.